The clone carrying this TCR beta chain was counted between two and nine times. The data derive from a study of blood T cell repertoires in COVID-19. Using immunoSEQ multiplex PCR, the repertoire was profiled, and TCRdb retains in-frame clones only, with some absent. The sample has 35,000 to 45,000 clones, approximately 83% seen once. CDR3 length: 13 amino acids. The V and J ends lost 4 bases and 1 base respectively, with 7 bases between them. Germline V gene sequence: CDR1 MNHEY, CDR2 SVGAGI. The TCR comes from a man in his forties with active COVID-19. Sample: peripheral blood. The rearrangement joins TRBV6-5 to TRBJ1-2; D ambiguous. This CDR3 is CASSFEVNYGYTF. DNA of the CDR3: TGTGCCAGCAGTTTCGAGGTTAACTATGGCTACACCTTC.